This T cell receptor (beta chain) stems from a study of breast tumors, draining lymph nodes, adjacent tissues. Study outcomes and limitations: Luminal-like breast cancer showed significantly greater tumor-nontumor repertoire similarity than basal-like breast cancer did. The data were judged consistent with most tumor T cells coming from lymph node and expanding in tumor. The lymph node origin of tumor T cells was framed as consistent with a hypothesis, not demonstrated.

MiXCR was run by TCRdb on the multiplex PCR reads, yielding one entry per CDR3 protein. The sample gives over 250,000 distinct CDR3 sequences, roughly 30% of which show up once; about 1.2% is in the top ten. This clonotype was detected once. Its specificity is not known. It may be a read error: a sequence one base away is much more abundant. Axillary draining lymph nodes of breast cancer patients supplied the node samples. The junction had 4 bases not matched to a gene; V was cut back by 3 bases and J by 0 bases. Germline CDR1 LGHNA, CDR2 YNFKEQ. This CDR3 comprises 15 residues. This rearrangement joins TRBV4-2 to TRBJ1-2; 7 nucleotides line up with TRBD1. The clonotype originates from a female donor with breast cancer. Some clones in this sample may be carry-over from other donors' samples. The sequenced sample was axillary lymph node tissue. CDR3 loop: CASSQLTGTNYGYTF. Here the CDR3 DNA reads TGTGCCAGCAGCCAGCTGACAGGGACTAACTATGGCTACACCTTC.